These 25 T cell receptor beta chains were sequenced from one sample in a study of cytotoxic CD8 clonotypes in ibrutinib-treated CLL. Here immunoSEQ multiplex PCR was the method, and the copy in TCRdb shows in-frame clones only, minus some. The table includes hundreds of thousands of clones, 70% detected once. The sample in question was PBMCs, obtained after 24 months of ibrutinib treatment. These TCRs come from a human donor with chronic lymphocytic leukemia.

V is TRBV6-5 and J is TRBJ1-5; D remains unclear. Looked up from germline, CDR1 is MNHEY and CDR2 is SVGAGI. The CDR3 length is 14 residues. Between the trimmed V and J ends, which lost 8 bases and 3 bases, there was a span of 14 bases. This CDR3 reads CASATALNNQPQHF. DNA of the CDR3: TGTGCCAGCGCAACGGCACTGAACAATCAGCCCCAGCATTTT.

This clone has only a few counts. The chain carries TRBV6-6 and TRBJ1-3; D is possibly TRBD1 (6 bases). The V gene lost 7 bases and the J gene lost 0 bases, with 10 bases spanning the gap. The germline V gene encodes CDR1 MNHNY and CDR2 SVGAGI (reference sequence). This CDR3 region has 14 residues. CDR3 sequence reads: CASKAGVSGNTIYF. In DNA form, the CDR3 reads TGTGCCAGCAAGGCAGGGGTCTCTGGAAACACCATATATTTT.

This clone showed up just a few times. CDR3 sequence (DNA): TGTGCCAGCAGTTTGGCTCCCCAGTCCTCTGGAAACACCATATATTTT. This gives the protein CASSLAPQSSGNTIYF. The rearrangement links TRBV27 to TRBJ1-3, with D unclear. Germline V gives CDR1 MNHEY, CDR2 SMNVEV (reference sequence). The germline V and J ends were trimmed by 3 bases and 0 bases, with 12 bases remaining between them. The CDR3 length is 16 residues.

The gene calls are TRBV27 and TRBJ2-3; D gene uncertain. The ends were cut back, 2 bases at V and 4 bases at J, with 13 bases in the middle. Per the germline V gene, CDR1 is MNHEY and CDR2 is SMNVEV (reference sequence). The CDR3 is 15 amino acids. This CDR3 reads CASSLTGPPADTQYF. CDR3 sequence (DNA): TGTGCCAGCAGTTTAACCGGGCCCCCCGCAGATACGCAGTATTTT.

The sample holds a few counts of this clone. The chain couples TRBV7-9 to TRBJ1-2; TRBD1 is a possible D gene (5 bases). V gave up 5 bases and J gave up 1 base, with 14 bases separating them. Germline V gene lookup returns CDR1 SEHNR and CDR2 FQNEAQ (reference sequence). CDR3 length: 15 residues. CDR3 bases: TGTGCCAGCAGCCTAACAGGATTCTTTAACTATGGCTACACCTTC. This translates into CASSLTGFFNYGYTF.

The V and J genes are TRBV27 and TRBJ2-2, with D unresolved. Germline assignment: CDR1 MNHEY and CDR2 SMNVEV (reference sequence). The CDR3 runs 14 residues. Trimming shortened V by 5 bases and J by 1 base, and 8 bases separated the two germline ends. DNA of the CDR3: TGTGCCAGCAGTGTTACAGAGAACACCGGGGAGCTGTTTTTT. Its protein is CASSVTENTGELFF.

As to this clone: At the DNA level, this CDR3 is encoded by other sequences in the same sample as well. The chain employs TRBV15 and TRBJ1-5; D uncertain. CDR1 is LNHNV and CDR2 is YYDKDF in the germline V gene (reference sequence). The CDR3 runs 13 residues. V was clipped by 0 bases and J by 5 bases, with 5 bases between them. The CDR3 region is CATSRDRDQPQHF. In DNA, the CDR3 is TGTGCCACCAGCAGAGATCGAGATCAGCCCCAGCATTTT.

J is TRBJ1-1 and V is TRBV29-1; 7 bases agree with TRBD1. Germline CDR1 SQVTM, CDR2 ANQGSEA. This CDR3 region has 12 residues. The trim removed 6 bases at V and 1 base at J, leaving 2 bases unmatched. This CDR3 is CSVGQPNTEAFF. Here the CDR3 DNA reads TGCAGCGTGGGACAGCCGAACACTGAAGCTTTCTTT. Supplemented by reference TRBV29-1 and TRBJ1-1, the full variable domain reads SAVISQKPSRDICQRGTSLTIQCQVDSQVTMMFWYRQQPGQSLTLIATANQGSEATYESGFVIDKFPISRPNLTFSTLTVSNMSPEDSSIYLCSVGQPNTEAFFGQGTRLTVV.

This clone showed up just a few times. The chain's CDR3 is CASQSNYGYTF. In nucleotides, the CDR3 is TGTGCGAGCCAATCTAACTATGGCTACACCTTC. The gene calls are TRBV28 and TRBJ1-2; no clear D gene. This CDR3 has 11 residues. CDR1 and CDR2 (germline): MDHEN, SYDVKM.

The CDR3, as DNA: TGTGCCAGCAGCCTAGGCGGGCGCTACGAGCAGTACTTC. Encoded protein: CASSLGGRYEQYF. The rearrangement uses TRBV2 and TRBJ2-7, with a possible D match to TRBD2 (5 bases). The CDR3 spans 13 residues. Trimming cost V 6 bases and J 3 bases, with 12 bases left between them. Germline assignment: CDR1 SNHLY and CDR2 FYNNEI.

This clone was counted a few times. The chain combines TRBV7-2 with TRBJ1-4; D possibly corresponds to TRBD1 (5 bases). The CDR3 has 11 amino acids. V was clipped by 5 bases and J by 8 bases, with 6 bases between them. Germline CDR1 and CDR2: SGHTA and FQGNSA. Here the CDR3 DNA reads TGTGCCAGCAGCCGGGGGGAAAAACTGTTTTTT. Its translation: CASSRGEKLFF.

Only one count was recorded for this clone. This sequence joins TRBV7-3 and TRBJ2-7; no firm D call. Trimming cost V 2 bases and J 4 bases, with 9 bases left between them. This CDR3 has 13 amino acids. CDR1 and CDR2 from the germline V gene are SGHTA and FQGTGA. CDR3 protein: CASSLGWGYEQYF. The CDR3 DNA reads TGTGCCAGCAGCTTAGGTTGGGGTTACGAGCAGTACTTC.

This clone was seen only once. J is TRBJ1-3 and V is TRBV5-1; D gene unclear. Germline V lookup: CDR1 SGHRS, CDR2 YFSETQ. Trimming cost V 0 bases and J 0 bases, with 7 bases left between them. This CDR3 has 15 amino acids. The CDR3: CASSLEDRSGNTIYF. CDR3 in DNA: TGCGCCAGCAGCTTGGAGGATCGCTCTGGAAACACCATATATTTT.

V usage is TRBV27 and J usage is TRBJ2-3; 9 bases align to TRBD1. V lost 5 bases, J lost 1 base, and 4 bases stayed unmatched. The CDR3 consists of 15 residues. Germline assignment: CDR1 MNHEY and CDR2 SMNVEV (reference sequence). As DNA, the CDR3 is TGTGCCAGCAGTCCCACAGGGGGCGGCACAGATACGCAGTATTTT. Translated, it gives CASSPTGGGTDTQYF.

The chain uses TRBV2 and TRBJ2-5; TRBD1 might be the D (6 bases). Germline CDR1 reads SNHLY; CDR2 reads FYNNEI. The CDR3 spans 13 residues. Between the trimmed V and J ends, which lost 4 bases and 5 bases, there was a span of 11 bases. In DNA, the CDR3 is TGTGCCAGCAGTGCAGGGGCAGGGGAGACCCAGTACTTC. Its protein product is CASSAGAGETQYF. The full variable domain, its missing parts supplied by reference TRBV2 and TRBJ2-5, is EPEVTQTPSHQVTQMGQEVILRCVPISNHLYFYWYRQILGQKVEFLVSFYNNEISEKSEIFDDQFSVERPDGSNFTLKIRSTKLEDSAMYFCASSAGAGETQYFGPGTRLLVL.

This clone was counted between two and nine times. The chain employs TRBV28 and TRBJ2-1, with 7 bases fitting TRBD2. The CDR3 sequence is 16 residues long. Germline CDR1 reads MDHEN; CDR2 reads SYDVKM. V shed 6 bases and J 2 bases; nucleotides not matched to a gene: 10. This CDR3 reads CASRPLAADTYNEQFF. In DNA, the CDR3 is TGTGCCAGCAGGCCTCTAGCGGCCGACACCTACAATGAGCAGTTCTTC.

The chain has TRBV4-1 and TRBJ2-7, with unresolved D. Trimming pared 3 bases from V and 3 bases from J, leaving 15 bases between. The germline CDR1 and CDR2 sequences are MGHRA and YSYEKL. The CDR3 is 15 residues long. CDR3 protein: CASSQIMDGFYEQYF. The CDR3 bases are TGCGCCAGCAGCCAGATAATGGACGGATTCTACGAGCAGTACTTC.

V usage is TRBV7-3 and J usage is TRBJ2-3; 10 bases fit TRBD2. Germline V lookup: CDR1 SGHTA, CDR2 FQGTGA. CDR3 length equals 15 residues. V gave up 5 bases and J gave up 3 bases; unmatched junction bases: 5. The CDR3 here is CASSASGRQTDTQYF. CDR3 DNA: TGTGCCAGCAGCGCTAGCGGGAGACAGACAGATACGCAGTATTTT.

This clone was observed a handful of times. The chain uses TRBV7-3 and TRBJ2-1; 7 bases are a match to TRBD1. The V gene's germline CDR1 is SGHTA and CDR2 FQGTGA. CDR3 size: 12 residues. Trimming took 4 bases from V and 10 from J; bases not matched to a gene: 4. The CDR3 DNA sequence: TGTGCCAGCAGCTCGACAGGGCAAGAGCAGTTCTTC. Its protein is CASSSTGQEQFF.

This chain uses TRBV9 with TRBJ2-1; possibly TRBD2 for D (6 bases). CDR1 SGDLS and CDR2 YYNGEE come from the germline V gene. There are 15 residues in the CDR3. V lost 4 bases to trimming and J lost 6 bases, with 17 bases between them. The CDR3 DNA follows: TGTGCCAGCAGCCCAAGCGGGTTAGTGGGCAATGAGCAGTTCTTC. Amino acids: CASSPSGLVGNEQFF. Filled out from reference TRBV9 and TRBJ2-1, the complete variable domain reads DSGVTQTPKHLITATGQRVTLRCSPRSGDLSVYWYQQSLDQGLQFLIQYYNGEERAKGNILERFSAQQFPDLHSELNLSSLELGDSALYFCASSPSGLVGNEQFFGPGTRLTVL.

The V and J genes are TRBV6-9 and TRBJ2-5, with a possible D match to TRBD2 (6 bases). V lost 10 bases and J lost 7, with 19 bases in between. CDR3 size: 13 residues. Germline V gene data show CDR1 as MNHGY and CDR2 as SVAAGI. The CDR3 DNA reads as TGTGCCAACAGGTACCGCGGGATGGGGACCCAGTACTTC. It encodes CANRYRGMGTQYF.

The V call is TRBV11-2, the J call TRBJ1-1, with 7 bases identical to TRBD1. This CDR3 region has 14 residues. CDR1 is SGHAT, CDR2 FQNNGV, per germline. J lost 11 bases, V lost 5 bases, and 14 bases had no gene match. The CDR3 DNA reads TGTGCCAGCAGCCCCTCCGTCGACAGGGCAAGGGCTTTCTTT. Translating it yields CASSPSVDRARAFF.

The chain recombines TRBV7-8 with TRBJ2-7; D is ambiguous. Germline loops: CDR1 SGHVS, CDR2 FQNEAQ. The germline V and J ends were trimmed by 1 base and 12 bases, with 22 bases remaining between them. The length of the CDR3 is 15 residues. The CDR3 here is CASSLVGLSESTLYF. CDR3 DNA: TGTGCCAGCAGCTTAGTTGGTCTATCGGAATCCACTCTGTACTTC.

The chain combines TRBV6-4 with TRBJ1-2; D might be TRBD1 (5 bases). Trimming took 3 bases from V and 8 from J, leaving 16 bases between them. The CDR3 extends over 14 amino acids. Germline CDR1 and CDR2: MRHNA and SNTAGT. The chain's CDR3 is CASSDKGAGRGYTF. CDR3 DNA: TGTGCCAGCAGTGATAAAGGGGCAGGTCGGGGCTACACCTTC.

CDR3 amino acids: CAISEGTSGSTDTQYF. CDR3 coding DNA: TGTGCCATCAGTGAGGGGACTAGCGGAAGCACAGATACGCAGTATTTT. The chain employs TRBV10-3 and TRBJ2-3, with TRBD2 matching over 11 bases. This CDR3 contains 16 residues. The junction had 1 base not matched to a gene; V was cut back by 2 bases and J by 0 bases. Germline CDR1 reads ENHRY; CDR2 reads SYGVKD.